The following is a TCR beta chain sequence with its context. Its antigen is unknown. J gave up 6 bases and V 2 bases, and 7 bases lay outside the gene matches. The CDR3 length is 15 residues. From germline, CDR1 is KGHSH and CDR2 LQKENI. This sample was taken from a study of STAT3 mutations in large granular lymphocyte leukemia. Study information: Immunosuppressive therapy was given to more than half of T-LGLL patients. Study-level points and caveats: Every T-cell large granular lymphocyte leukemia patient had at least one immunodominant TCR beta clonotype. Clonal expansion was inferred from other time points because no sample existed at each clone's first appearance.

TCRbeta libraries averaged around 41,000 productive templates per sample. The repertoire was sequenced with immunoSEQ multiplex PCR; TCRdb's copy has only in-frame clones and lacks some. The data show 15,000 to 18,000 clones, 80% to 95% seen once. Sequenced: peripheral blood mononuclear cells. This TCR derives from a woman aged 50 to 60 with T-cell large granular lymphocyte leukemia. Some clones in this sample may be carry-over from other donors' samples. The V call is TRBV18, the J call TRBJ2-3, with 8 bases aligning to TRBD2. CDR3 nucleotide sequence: TGTGCCAGCTCACCATCAGCGGGAGCGGCGGATACGCAGTATTTT. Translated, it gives CASSPSAGAADTQYF.